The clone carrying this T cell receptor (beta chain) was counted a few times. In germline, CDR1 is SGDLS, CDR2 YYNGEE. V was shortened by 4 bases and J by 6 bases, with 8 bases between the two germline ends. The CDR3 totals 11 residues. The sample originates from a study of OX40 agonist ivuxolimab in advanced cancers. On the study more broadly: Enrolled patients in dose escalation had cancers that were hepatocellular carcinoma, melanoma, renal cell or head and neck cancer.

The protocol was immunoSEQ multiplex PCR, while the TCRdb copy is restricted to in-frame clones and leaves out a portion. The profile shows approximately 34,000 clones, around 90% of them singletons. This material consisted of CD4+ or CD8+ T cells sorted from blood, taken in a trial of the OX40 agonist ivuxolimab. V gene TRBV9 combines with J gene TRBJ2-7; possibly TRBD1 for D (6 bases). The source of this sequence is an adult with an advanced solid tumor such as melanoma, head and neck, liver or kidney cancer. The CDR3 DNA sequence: TGTGCCAGCAGCTCCAGGGGCGAGCAGTACTTC. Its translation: CASSSRGEQYF.